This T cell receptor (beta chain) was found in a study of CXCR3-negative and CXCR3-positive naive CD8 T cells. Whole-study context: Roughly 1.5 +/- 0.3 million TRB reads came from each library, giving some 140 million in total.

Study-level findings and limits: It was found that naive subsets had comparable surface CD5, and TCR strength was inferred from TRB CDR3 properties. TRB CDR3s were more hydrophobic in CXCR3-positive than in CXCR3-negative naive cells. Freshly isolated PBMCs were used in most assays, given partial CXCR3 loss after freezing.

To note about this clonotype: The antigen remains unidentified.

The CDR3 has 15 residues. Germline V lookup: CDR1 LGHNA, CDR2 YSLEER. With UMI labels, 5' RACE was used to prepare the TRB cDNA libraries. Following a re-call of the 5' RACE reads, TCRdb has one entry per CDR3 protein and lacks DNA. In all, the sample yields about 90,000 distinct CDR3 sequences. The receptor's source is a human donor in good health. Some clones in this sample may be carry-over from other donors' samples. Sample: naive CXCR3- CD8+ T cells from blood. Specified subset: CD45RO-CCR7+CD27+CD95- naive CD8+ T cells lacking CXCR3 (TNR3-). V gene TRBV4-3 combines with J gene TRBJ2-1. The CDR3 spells CASSQEGGPYNEQFF.